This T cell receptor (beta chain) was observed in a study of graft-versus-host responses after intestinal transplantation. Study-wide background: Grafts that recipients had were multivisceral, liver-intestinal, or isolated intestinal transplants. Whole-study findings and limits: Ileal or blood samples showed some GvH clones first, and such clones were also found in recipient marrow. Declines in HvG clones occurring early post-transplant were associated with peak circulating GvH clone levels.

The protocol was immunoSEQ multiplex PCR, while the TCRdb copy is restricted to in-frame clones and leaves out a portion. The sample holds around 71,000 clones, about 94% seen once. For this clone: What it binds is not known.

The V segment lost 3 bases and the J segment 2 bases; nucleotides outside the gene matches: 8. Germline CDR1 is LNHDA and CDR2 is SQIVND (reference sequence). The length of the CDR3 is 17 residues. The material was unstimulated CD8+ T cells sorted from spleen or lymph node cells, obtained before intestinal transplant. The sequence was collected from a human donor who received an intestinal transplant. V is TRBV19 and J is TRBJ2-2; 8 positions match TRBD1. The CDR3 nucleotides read TGTGCCAGTAGTATTCCAACAGGGGGGTATAACACCGGGGAGCTGTTTTTT. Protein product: CASSIPTGGYNTGELFF. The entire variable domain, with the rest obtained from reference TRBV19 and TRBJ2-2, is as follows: DGGITQSPKYLFRKEGQNVTLSCEQNLNHDAMYWYRQDPGQGLRLIYYSQIVNDFQKGDIAEGYSVSREKKESFPLTVTSAQKNPTAFYLCASSIPTGGYNTGELFFGEGSRLTVL.